This T cell receptor (beta chain) was identified in a study of OX40 agonist ivuxolimab in advanced cancers. Sequenced by immunoSEQ multiplex PCR; TCRdb stores in-frame clones only, minus some. Among about 71,000 clones listed, about 83% were seen once. For this clone: Its cognate antigen is unknown.

Whole-study results and caveats: Mean expanded clone counts were higher in CD8+ than CD4+ T cells.

The germline V gene has CDR1 MNHEY and CDR2 SVGAGI. Trimming stripped 2 bases from V and 4 bases from J, with 15 bases between. CDR3 size: 15 residues. The material was CD4+ or CD8+ T cells sorted from blood, obtained in a trial of the OX40 agonist ivuxolimab. The V and J genes are TRBV6-5 and TRBJ2-7, with D possibly matching TRBD1 (6 bases). The TCR sequence derives from an adult with an advanced solid tumor such as melanoma, head and neck, liver or kidney cancer. CDR3 loop: CASSYGRGSIYEQYF. As DNA, the CDR3 is TGTGCCAGCAGTTACGGCAGGGGTTCTATTTACGAGCAGTACTTC.